The 29 T cell receptor beta chains below come from one sample, sequenced in a study of CD8 T cells in ankylosing spondylitis. Notes on the study in general: Seemingly distinctive of ankylosing spondylitis blood was a TCR beta motif formed by eight highly homologous variants.

TCRdb passed the 5' RACE reads through MiXCR, listing each CDR3 protein once. Of roughly 700,000 distinct CDR3 sequences listed, around 19% were seen once; the top ten hold about a fifth. These receptors lack a known antigen. Material: blood, either unsorted or a sorted T cell fraction (not recorded which). The receptors here all came from a male donor with ankylosing spondylitis.

V gene TRBV10-3 combines with J gene TRBJ2-7; either TRBD1 or TRBD2 may fit D (6 bases each). The CDR3 consists of 11 residues. Germline CDR1 reads ENHRY; CDR2 reads SYGVKD. Trimming took 6 bases from V and 6 from J, leaving 9 bases between them. CDR3 region: CAISRGGEQYF. As DNA, the CDR3 is TGTGCCATCAGCAGGGGAGGCGAGCAGTACTTC.

This clonotype showed up many times. The chain joins TRBV7-3 to TRBJ2-1; D gene unclear. CDR1 SGHTA and CDR2 FQGTGA come from the germline V gene. The CDR3 is made up of 13 amino acids. Trimming cost V 2 bases and J 10 bases, with 12 bases left between them. CDR3 residues: CASSLLGASEQFF. The DNA of the CDR3 is TGTGCCAGCAGCTTATTAGGAGCGAGCGAGCAGTTCTTC. Full variable domain (remainder filled in from reference TRBV7-3 and TRBJ2-1): GAGVSQTPSNKVTEKGKYVELRCDPISGHTALYWYRQSLGQGPEFLIYFQGTGAADDSGLPNDRFFAVRPEGSVSTLKIQRTERGDSAVYLCASSLLGASEQFFGPGTRLTVL.

This sequence joins TRBV27 and TRBJ2-7; TRBD1 or TRBD2 may be the D gene (6 bases each). There are 14 residues in the CDR3. CDR1 is MNHEY, CDR2 SMNVEV, per germline (reference sequence). V was pared by 8 bases and J by 4 bases, with 18 bases between. The CDR3: CASRSRGRPYEQYF. The CDR3 region has the DNA TGTGCCAGCCGAAGCCGGGGGCGGCCTTACGAGCAGTACTTC.

The V gene is TRBV20-1, the J gene TRBJ1-2, with 7 bases aligning to TRBD1. The CDR3 is 14 amino acids. The trim removed 5 bases at V and 4 bases at J, leaving 10 bases unmatched. Germline CDR1 is DFQATT and CDR2 is SNEGSKA (reference sequence). The CDR3 DNA reads as TGCAGTGCTCAAAGACAGGGATTCGGCTATGGCTACACCTTC. Amino acids: CSAQRQGFGYGYTF.

CDR3 in amino acids: CASSEGASYEQYF. The CDR3 nucleotides read TGTGCCAGCAGTGAAGGAGCGAGCTACGAGCAGTACTTC. This rearrangement joins TRBV6-1 to TRBJ2-7; D gene uncertain. The CDR3 sequence is 13 residues long. Germline V gene lookup returns CDR1 MNHNS and CDR2 SASEGT. V was cut by 1 base and J by 3 bases, with 7 bases left in between.

Only one count was recorded for this clonotype. The genes are TRBV5-1 and TRBJ2-1; 9 nucleotides agree with TRBD2. The CDR3 loop spans 16 amino acids. Germline trimming cut 0 bases from V and 8 bases from J; bases unmatched to any gene: 9. Per the germline V gene, CDR1 is SGHRS and CDR2 is YFSETQ. For the CDR3, the DNA is TGCGCCAGCAGCTTGGAAATTAGCGGGAGTTTGGATGAGCAGTTCTTC. This gives the protein CASSLEISGSLDEQFF. Full variable domain (outside the CDR3, taken from reference TRBV5-1 and TRBJ2-1): KAGVTQTPRYLIKTRGQQVTLSCSPISGHRSVSWYQQTPGQGLQFLFEYFSETQRNKGNFPGRFSGRQFSNSRSEMNVSTLELGDSALYLCASSLEISGSLDEQFFGPGTRLTVL.

V is TRBV27 and J is TRBJ2-7; 7 bases align to TRBD1. The germline V gene has CDR1 MNHEY and CDR2 SMNVEV (reference sequence). V trimming: 5 bases; J trimming: 9 bases; junction bases outside the gene matches: 7. This CDR3 is 12 amino acids long. CDR3 in DNA: TGTGCCAGCAGTCCTTCCACAGGGGCGCAGTACTTC. Protein sequence: CASSPSTGAQYF.

The V gene is TRBV7-6, the J gene TRBJ1-6, with D possibly matching TRBD1 (5 bases). Per germline, CDR1 SGHVS and CDR2 FNYEAQ. The CDR3 runs to 15 residues. Trimming shortened V by 1 base and J by 10 bases, and 14 bases separated the two germline ends. CDR3: CASSLVMQGESPLHF. CDR3 nucleotides: TGTGCCAGCAGCTTAGTAATGCAGGGAGAGTCACCCCTCCACTTT.

This chain links TRBV7-8 with TRBJ2-5, with 14 bases lining up with TRBD2. Germline V gene data show CDR1 as SGHVS and CDR2 as FQNEAQ. The CDR3 has 17 residues. V was pared by 1 base and J by 4 bases, with 5 bases of the junction left unmatched. The CDR3 bases are TGTGCCAGCAGCTTAGGACTAGCGGGAGGGTGGGGAGAGACCCAGTACTTC. This sequence encodes CASSLGLAGGWGETQYF.

This clonotype occurred a few times. V usage is TRBV6-1 and J usage is TRBJ2-5; D is unclear. CDR1 is MNHNS and CDR2 is SASEGT in the germline V gene. This CDR3 has 13 amino acids. The ends were cut back, 8 bases at V and 2 bases at J, with 12 bases in the middle. CDR3 sequence: CASQKRPQETQYF. The CDR3 nucleotides read TGTGCCAGCCAGAAACGACCGCAAGAGACCCAGTACTTC.

V gene TRBV29-1 combines with J gene TRBJ1-4; D unresolved. With 5 bases removed from V and 4 bases from J, the gap between germline ends came to 8 bases. Germline CDR1 reads SQVTM; CDR2 reads ANQGSEA. This CDR3 comprises 12 residues. CDR3 protein: CSVQKSNEKLFF. The CDR3 DNA sequence: TGCAGCGTTCAGAAGAGTAATGAAAAACTGTTTTTT.

The chain uses TRBV6-2 or TRBV6-3 and TRBJ1-1, with D maybe TRBD1 (6 bases). V lost 9 bases to trimming and J lost 0 bases, with 11 bases between them. Looked up from germline, CDR1 is MNHEY and CDR2 is SVGEGT. The CDR3 is 13 residues long. The CDR3 reads CASGDTLNTEAFF. CDR3 DNA: TGTGCCAGTGGGGACACTTTGAACACTGAAGCTTTCTTT.

The chain is built from TRBV15 and TRBJ2-2, with 9 bases matching TRBD1. CDR1 is LNHNV, CDR2 YYDKDF, per germline (reference sequence). Trimming removed 5 bases from V and 3 bases from J; junction bases left unmatched: 13. The CDR3 contains 18 residues. The CDR3 DNA reads TGTGCCACCAGCCGCAGGAGACAGGGGGTGGGGGACACCGGGGAGCTGTTTTTT. Its translation: CATSRRRQGVGDTGELFF.

V gene TRBV7-9 combines with J gene TRBJ2-1, with TRBD2 matching over 8 bases. The CDR3 runs 15 residues. The V gene end was trimmed by 5 bases and the J gene end by 5 bases; junction bases not matched to a gene: 8. Germline CDR1 and CDR2: SEHNR and FQNEAQ (reference sequence). The CDR3 here is CASSPRTSPHNEQFF. The CDR3 region has the DNA TGTGCCAGCAGCCCCCGGACTAGCCCCCACAATGAGCAGTTCTTC.

This clonotype was counted between two and nine times. The J gene is TRBJ2-1, the V gene TRBV11-2; 13 bases align to TRBD2. The V gene end was trimmed by 1 base and the J gene end by 4 bases; junction bases not matched to a gene: 7. The V gene's germline CDR1 is SGHAT and CDR2 FQNNGV. The CDR3 contains 18 residues. For the CDR3, the DNA is TGTGCCAGCAGCTTAGTTAGGACTAGCGGGAGAGGGTACAATGAGCAGTTCTTC. Translation: CASSLVRTSGRGYNEQFF. The full variable domain, in which reference TRBV11-2 and TRBJ2-1 provide the parts outside the CDR3, is EAGVAQSPRYKIIEKRQSVAFWCNPISGHATLYWYQQILGQGPKLLIQFQNNGVVDDSQLPKDRFSAERLKGVDSTLKIQPAKLEDSAVYLCASSLVRTSGRGYNEQFFGPGTRLTVL.

The gene calls are TRBV29-1 and TRBJ2-7; 7 nucleotides line up with TRBD1. V was clipped by 4 bases and J by 3 bases; unmatched bases: 15. The CDR3 runs to 16 residues. Germline CDR1 SQVTM, CDR2 ANQGSEA. For the CDR3, the DNA is TGCAGCGTTGTGTTTTTGGGGACAGAGAGCCTCTACGAGCAGTACTTC. Encoded protein: CSVVFLGTESLYEQYF.

This clonotype was counted between two and nine times. The chain joins TRBV28 to TRBJ2-7; 8 bases align to TRBD1. The CDR3 sequence is 14 residues long. Germline V lookup: CDR1 MDHEN, CDR2 SYDVKM. With 6 bases clipped from V and 3 bases from J, the junction kept 7 bases outside the gene matches. The CDR3 is CASRRTGSLYEQYF. The CDR3 DNA sequence: TGTGCCAGCAGGCGGACAGGGAGTCTCTACGAGCAGTACTTC.

The chain has TRBV7-8 and TRBJ1-2; D remains unclear. The CDR3 runs to 13 residues. Germline values: CDR1 SGHVS, CDR2 FQNEAQ. V lost 5 bases, J lost 6 bases, and 13 bases lay in between. This chain's CDR3 is CASSPPAVDGYTF. The CDR3 DNA follows: TGTGCCAGCAGCCCACCGGCTGTGGATGGCTACACCTTC.

This clonotype was found a few times. The chain uses TRBV4-1 and TRBJ2-3; weak D call: TRBD2 (6 bases). V was pared by 5 bases and J by 3 bases, with 18 bases between. Germline V gene data show CDR1 as MGHRA and CDR2 as YSYEKL. There are 16 residues in the CDR3. The CDR3 DNA reads TGCGCCAGCAGCTCTCGCGGGGACTGGGGGACAGATACGCAGTATTTT. Its protein is CASSSRGDWGTDTQYF.

The J gene is TRBJ2-3, the V gene TRBV6-6; no definite D call. The length of the CDR3 is 13 residues. CDR1 is MNHNY, CDR2 SVGAGI, per germline (reference sequence). Trimming removed 6 bases at V and 1 base at J, with 8 bases between. Written as DNA, the CDR3 is TGTGCCAGCAGAACGGCCGGCACAGATACGCAGTATTTT. Protein: CASRTAGTDTQYF.

This clonotype was counted a few times. This chain joins TRBV12-3 or TRBV12-4 and TRBJ2-3, with 9 bases matching TRBD2. The CDR3 totals 15 residues. The ends lost 6 bases at V and 1 base at J; junction bases unmatched: 5. The CDR3 reads CASRVSGRGTDTQYF. The CDR3 nucleotides read TGTGCCAGCAGGGTTAGCGGGAGAGGCACAGATACGCAGTATTTT.

The chain has TRBV20-1 and TRBJ2-7; D is perhaps TRBD2 (5 bases). The CDR3 is 15 residues long. Germline CDR1 DFQATT, CDR2 SNEGSKA (reference sequence). Trimming removed 4 bases at V and 7 bases at J, with 23 bases between. CDR3 residues: CSATAIAVGVEEQYF. For the CDR3, the DNA is TGCAGTGCTACAGCGATCGCGGTCGGGGTGGAAGAGCAGTACTTC.

The V call is TRBV5-1, the J call TRBJ1-6, with 7 bases that match TRBD1. The CDR3 length is 18 residues. CDR1 is SGHRS, CDR2 YFSETQ, per germline. The trim removed 0 bases at V and 6 bases at J, leaving 12 bases unmatched. CDR3 DNA sequence: TGCGCCAGCAGCTTGGCCCGTTATCCGGGACAGCTTAATTCACCCCTCCACTTT. Encoded protein: CASSLARYPGQLNSPLHF.

There are many counts of this clonotype. The chain combines TRBV12-3 or TRBV12-4 with TRBJ2-3, with 7 nucleotides matching TRBD1. There are 14 residues in the CDR3. J gave up 2 bases and V 2 bases, and 1 base lay outside the gene matches. CDR3 sequence (DNA): TGTGCCAGCAGTTTAAGGGGGCCCACAGATACGCAGTATTTT. Amino acid sequence: CASSLRGPTDTQYF.

CDR3 coding DNA: TGCAGTGCTAGAAAGACTAGCGCCTCCTACGAGCAGTACTTC. Translating gives CSARKTSASYEQYF. The chain has TRBV20-1 and TRBJ2-7; TRBD2 matches 8 bases. Germline V gene lookup returns CDR1 DFQATT and CDR2 SNEGSKA (reference sequence). With 2 bases clipped from V and 0 bases from J, the junction kept 3 bases outside the gene matches. The length of the CDR3 is 14 residues.

This clonotype was picked up a small number of times. DNA for the CDR3: TGTGCCAGCACCTTCCAAGGGGAGATGGAGGGCTACACCTTC. Amino acids: CASTFQGEMEGYTF. The rearrangement joins TRBV2 to TRBJ1-2; D is perhaps TRBD1 (5 bases). CDR3 length: 14 residues. The germline V and J ends were trimmed by 7 bases and 8 bases, with 20 bases remaining between them. The V gene's germline CDR1 is SNHLY and CDR2 FYNNEI.

This clonotype was seen more than once but under ten times. The chain employs TRBV15 and TRBJ2-7; D is perhaps TRBD2 (5 bases). The CDR3 consists of 15 residues. The germline V gene has CDR1 LNHNV and CDR2 YYDKDF (reference sequence). Trimming took off 0 bases at V and 7 bases at J, with 16 bases between the two ends. CDR3 nucleotide sequence: TGTGCCACCAGCAGAGATGGTCGGGGATCCGGGGAGCAGTACTTC. This encodes CATSRDGRGSGEQYF.

V gene TRBV6-5 combines with J gene TRBJ1-6, with D possibly matching TRBD1 (5 bases). The length of the CDR3 is 16 residues. Germline CDR1 and CDR2: MNHEY and SVGAGI. Between the trimmed V and J ends, which lost 4 bases and 8 bases, there was a span of 18 bases. As DNA, the CDR3 is TGTGCCAGCAGTTTCGTGAGGGGCTCTAATTATTCACCCCTCCACTTT. It encodes CASSFVRGSNYSPLHF.

This clonotype was observed a handful of times. This chain uses TRBV7-2 with TRBJ2-3; D ambiguous. Trimming left V 6 bases short and J 3 bases short, with 10 bases between. The germline gives CDR1 SGHTA, CDR2 FQGNSA. The CDR3 extends over 13 amino acids. CDR3 sequence (DNA): TGTGCCAGCAGTCCTAGGTGGACAGATACGCAGTATTTT. It specifies CASSPRWTDTQYF. Full variable domain (outside the CDR3, taken from reference TRBV7-2 and TRBJ2-3): GAGVSQSPSNKVTEKGKDVELRCDPISGHTALYWYRQSLGQGLEFLIYFQGNSAPDKSGLPSDRFSAERTGGSVSTLTIQRTQQEDSAVYLCASSPRWTDTQYFGPGTRLTVL.